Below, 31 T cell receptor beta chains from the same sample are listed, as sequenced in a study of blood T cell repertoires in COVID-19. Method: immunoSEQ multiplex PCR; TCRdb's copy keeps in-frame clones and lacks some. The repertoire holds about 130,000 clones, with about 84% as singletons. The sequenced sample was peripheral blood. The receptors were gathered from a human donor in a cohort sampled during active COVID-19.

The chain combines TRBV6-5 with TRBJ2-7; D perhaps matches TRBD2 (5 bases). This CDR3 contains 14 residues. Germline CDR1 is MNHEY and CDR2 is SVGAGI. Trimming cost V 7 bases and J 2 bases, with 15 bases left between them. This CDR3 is CASKVGTGTYEQYF. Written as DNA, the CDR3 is TGTGCCAGCAAGGTGGGAACGGGAACCTACGAGCAGTACTTC.

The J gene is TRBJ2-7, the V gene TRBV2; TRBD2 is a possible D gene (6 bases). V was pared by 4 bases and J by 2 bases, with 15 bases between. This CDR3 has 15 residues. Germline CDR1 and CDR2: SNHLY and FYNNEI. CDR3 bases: TGTGCCAGCAGTGGAGAGGGGACTCCCACCTACGAGCAGTACTTC. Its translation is CASSGEGTPTYEQYF.

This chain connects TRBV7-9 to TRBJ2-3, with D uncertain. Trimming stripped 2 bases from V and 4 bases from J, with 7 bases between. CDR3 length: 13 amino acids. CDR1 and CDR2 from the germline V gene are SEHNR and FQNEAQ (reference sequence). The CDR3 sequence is CASSLIPPDTQYF. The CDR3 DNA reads TGTGCCAGCAGCTTAATTCCTCCAGATACGCAGTATTTT.

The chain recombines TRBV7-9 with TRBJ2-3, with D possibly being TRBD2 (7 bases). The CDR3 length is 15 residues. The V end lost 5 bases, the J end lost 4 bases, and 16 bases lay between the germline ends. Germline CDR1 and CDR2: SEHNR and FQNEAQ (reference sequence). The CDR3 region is CASSGYRGAADTQYF. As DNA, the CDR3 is TGTGCCAGCAGCGGATACCGGGGGGCAGCAGATACGCAGTATTTT.

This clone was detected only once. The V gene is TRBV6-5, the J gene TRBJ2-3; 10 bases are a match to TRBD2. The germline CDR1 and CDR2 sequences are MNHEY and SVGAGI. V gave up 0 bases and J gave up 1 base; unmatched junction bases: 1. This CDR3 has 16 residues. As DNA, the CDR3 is TGTGCCAGCAGTTACTCAACTAGCGGGGGCACAGATACGCAGTATTTT. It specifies CASSYSTSGGTDTQYF.

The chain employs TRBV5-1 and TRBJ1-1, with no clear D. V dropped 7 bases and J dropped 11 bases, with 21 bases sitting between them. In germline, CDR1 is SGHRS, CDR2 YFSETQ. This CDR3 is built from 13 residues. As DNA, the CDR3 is TGCGCCAGCGGCCCCCCCGACCGGGTTGATGCTTTCTTT. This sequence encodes CASGPPDRVDAFF.

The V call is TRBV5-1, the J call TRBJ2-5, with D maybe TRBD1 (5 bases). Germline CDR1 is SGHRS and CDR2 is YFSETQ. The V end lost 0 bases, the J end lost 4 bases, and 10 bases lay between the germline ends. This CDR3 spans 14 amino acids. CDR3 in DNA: TGCGCCAGCAGCTTGGCCGCAGGGTCAGAGACCCAGTACTTC. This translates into CASSLAAGSETQYF. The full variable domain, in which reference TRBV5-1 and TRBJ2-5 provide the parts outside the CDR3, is KAGVTQTPRYLIKTRGQQVTLSCSPISGHRSVSWYQQTPGQGLQFLFEYFSETQRNKGNFPGRFSGRQFSNSRSEMNVSTLELGDSALYLCASSLAAGSETQYFGPGTRLLVL.

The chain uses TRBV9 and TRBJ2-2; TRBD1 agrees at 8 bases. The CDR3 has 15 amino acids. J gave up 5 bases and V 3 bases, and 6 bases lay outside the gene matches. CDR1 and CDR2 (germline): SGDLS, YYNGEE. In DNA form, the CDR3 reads TGTGCCAGCAGCGGACAGGGGCAGTGGACCGGGGAGCTGTTTTTT. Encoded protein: CASSGQGQWTGELFF.

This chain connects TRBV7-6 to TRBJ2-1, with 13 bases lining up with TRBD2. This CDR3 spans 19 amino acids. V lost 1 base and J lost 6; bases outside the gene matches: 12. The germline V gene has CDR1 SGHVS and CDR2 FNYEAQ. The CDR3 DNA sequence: TGTGCCAGCAGCTTAGTGAGTGGGGTACTAGCGGGAGGGCCCAATGAGCAGTTCTTC. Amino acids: CASSLVSGVLAGGPNEQFF.

In nucleotides, the CDR3 is TGTGCCAGCAGTTTAGAGAGTCTGAAATACAATGAGCAGTTCTTC. Translated, it gives CASSLESLKYNEQFF. The chain combines TRBV27 with TRBJ2-1; D remains ambiguous. The V gene lost 2 bases and the J gene lost 4 bases, with 12 bases spanning the gap. The CDR3 has 15 amino acids. CDR1 is MNHEY and CDR2 is SMNVEV in the germline V gene (reference sequence).

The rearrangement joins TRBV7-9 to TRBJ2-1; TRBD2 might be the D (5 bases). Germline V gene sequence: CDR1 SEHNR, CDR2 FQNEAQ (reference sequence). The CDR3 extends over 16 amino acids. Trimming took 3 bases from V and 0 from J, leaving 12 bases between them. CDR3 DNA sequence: TGTGCCAGCAGCTTCTCCGGGATGAGCTCCTACAATGAGCAGTTCTTC. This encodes CASSFSGMSSYNEQFF.

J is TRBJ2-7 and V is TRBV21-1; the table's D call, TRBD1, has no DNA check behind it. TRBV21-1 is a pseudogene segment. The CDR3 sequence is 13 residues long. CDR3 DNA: TGTGCCACGTCCTTGGACAGGGGCGACGAGCAGTACTTC. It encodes CATSLDRGDEQYF.

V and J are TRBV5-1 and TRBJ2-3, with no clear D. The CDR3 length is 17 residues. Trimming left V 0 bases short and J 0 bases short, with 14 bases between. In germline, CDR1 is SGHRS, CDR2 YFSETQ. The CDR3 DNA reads TGCGCCAGCAGCTTGGAGTTTGTGGGCCCGAGCACAGATACGCAGTATTTT. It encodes CASSLEFVGPSTDTQYF.

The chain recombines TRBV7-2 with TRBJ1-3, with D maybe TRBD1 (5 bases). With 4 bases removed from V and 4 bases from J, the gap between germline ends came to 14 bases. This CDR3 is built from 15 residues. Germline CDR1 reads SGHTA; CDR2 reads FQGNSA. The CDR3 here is CASSSKQGPGNTIYF. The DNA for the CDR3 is TGTGCCAGCAGCTCTAAGCAGGGTCCGGGAAACACCATATATTTT.

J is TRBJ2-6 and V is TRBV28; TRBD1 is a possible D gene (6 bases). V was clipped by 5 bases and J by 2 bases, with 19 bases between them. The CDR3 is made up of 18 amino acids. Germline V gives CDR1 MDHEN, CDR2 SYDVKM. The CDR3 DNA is TGTGCCAGCAGTATTCGAGCAGGGGTAAGCCCTGGGGCCAACGTCCTGACTTTC. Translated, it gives CASSIRAGVSPGANVLTF.

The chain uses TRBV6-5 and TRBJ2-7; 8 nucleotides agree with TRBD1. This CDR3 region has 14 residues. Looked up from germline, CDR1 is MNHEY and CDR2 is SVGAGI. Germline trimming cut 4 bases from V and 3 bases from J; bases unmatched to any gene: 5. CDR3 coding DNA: TGTGCCAGCAGTTCGGGACAGGCATTCTACGAGCAGTACTTC. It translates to CASSSGQAFYEQYF.

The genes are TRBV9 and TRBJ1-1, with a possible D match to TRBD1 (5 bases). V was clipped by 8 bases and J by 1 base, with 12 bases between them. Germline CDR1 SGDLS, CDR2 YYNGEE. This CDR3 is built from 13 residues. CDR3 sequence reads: CASQRGPNTEAFF. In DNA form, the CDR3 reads TGTGCCAGTCAGCGGGGCCCGAACACTGAAGCTTTCTTT.

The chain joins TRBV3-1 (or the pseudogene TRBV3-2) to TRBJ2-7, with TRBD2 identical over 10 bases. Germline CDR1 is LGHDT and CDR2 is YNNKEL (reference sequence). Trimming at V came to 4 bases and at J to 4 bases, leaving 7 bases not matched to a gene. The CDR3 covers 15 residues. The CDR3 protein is CASSPQTSGWYEQYF. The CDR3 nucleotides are TGTGCCAGCAGCCCCCAGACTAGCGGGTGGTACGAGCAGTACTTC.

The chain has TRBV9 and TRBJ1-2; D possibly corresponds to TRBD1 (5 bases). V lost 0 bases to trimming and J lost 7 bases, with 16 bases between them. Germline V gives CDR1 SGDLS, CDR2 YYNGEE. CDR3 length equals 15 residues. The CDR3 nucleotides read TGTGCCAGCAGCGTAGACGGGCAGGGTGAAGCTGGCTACACCTTC. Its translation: CASSVDGQGEAGYTF.

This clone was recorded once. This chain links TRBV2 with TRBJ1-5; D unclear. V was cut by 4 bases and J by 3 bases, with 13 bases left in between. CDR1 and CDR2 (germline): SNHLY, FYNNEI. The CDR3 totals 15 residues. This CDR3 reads CASSAGGANNQPQHF. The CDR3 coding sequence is TGTGCCAGCAGTGCTGGAGGCGCGAACAATCAGCCCCAGCATTTT. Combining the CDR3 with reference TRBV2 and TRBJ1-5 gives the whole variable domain EPEVTQTPSHQVTQMGQEVILRCVPISNHLYFYWYRQILGQKVEFLVSFYNNEISEKSEIFDDQFSVERPDGSNFTLKIRSTKLEDSAMYFCASSAGGANNQPQHFGDGTRLSIL.

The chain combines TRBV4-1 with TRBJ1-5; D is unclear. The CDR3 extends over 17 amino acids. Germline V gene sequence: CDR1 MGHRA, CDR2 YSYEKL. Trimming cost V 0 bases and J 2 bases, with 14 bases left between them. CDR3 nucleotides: TGCGCCAGCAGCCAAGATATTGTGGGGAGGGGCAATCAGCCCCAGCATTTT. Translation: CASSQDIVGRGNQPQHF.

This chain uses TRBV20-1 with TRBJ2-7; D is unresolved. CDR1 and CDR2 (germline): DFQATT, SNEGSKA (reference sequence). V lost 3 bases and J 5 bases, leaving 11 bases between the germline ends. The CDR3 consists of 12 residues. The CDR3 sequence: CSASRLTHEQYF. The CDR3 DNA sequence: TGCAGTGCTAGTCGTCTAACCCACGAGCAGTACTTC.

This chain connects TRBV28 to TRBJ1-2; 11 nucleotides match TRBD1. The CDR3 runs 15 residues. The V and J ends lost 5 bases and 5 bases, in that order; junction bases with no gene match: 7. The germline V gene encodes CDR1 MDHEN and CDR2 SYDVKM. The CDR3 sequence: CASSVGGQGGYGYTF. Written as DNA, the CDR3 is TGTGCCAGCAGTGTAGGGGGACAGGGGGGTTATGGCTACACCTTC.

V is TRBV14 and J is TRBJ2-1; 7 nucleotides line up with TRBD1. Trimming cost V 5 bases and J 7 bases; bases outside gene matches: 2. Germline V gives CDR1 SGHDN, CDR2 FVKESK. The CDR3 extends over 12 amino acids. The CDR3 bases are TGTGCCAGCAGCTCGACAGGGAATGAGCAGTTCTTC. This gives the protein CASSSTGNEQFF.

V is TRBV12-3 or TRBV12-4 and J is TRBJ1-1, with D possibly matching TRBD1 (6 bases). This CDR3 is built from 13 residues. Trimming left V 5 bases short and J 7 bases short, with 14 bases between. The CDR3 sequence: CASSPRATGEAFF. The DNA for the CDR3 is TGTGCCAGCAGTCCCCGGGCGACAGGTGAAGCTTTCTTT.

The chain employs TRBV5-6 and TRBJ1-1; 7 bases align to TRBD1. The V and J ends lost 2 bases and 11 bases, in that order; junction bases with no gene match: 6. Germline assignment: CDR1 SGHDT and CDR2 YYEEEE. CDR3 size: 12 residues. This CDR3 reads CASSLGGLGAFF. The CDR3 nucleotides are TGTGCCAGCAGCTTAGGGGGCCTCGGCGCTTTCTTT.

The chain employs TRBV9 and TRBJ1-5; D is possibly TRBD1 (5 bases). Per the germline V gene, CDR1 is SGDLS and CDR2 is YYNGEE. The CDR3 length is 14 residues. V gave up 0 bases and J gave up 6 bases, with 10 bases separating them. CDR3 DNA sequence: TGTGCCAGCAGCGTAGGGGGGGTGGGTCAGCCCCAGCATTTT. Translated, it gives CASSVGGVGQPQHF.

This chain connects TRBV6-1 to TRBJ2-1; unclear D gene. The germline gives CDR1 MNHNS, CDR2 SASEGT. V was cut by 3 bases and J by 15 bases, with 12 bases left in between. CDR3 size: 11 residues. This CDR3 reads CASSDRQWAFF. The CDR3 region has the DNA TGTGCCAGCAGTGATCGGCAGTGGGCGTTCTTC.

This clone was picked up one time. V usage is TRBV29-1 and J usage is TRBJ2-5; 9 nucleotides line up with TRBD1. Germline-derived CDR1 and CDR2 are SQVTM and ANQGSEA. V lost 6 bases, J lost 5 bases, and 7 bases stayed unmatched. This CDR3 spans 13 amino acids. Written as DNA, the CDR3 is TGCAGCGTGGGACAGGGAAATTCCGAGACCCAGTACTTC. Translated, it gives CSVGQGNSETQYF.

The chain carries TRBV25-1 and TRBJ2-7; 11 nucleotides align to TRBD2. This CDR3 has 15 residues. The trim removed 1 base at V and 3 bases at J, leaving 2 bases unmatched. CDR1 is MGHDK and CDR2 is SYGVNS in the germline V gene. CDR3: CASSESSGRLYEQYF. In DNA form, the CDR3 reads TGTGCCAGCAGTGAATCTAGCGGGAGGCTCTACGAGCAGTACTTC.

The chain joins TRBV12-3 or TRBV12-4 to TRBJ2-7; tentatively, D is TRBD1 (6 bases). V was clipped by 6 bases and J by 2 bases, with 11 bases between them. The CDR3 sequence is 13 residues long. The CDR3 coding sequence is TGTGCCAGCAGACGGACAGAGGCCTACGAGCAGTACTTC. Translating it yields CASRRTEAYEQYF.